These T cell receptor beta chains were read from a single sample in a study of beta chain features in type 1 diabetes. The protocol was immunoSEQ multiplex PCR, while the TCRdb copy is restricted to in-frame clones and leaves out a portion. This table holds 240,000 or so clones, approximately 13% found once. Sequenced: naive CD4+ T cells from blood. These receptors originate from a man younger than 45 with type 1 diabetes. Each CDR3 is given with its conserved first and last residue. Each record gives: J gene, clone size, V gene, D gene, CDR3 protein, CDR3 DNA. The D gene is left open where the match is weak. Only some rows state a clone size, as once, few, many or a class for expanded clones.

TRBJ2-2	few	TRBV6-4	NA	CASSDFRAPGELFF	TGTGCCAGCAGTGATTTCAGGGCCCCCGGGGAGCTGTTTTTT
TRBJ1-5	few	TRBV7-9	NA	CASSLGVVGEVLHF	TGTGCCAGCAGCTTAGGGGTAGTCGGGGAGGTACTGCATTTT
TRBJ2-7	NA	TRBV11-2	NA	CASSPRREQYF	TGTGCCAGCAGCCCCAGGAGGGAGCAGTACTTC
TRBJ2-1	NA	TRBV30	NA	CAWSGDNSYNEQFF	TGTGCCTGGAGTGGGGACAACTCCTACAATGAGCAGTTCTTC
TRBJ1-1	NA	TRBV11-2	TRBD1	CASSLESGGAFF	TGTGCCAGCAGCTTAGAATCAGGGGGAGCTTTCTTT
TRBJ2-1	NA	TRBV10-3	TRBD2	CAIRTRSNEQFF	TGTGCCATCCGGACTAGATCGAATGAGCAGTTCTTC
TRBJ2-5	few	TRBV5-1	NA	CASKTRPSAAETQYF	TGCGCCAGCAAAACAAGGCCGTCGGCGGCAGAGACCCAGTACTTC
TRBJ2-1	few	TRBV7-7	TRBD2	CASSLAIAGGENEQFF	TGTGCTAGCAGCTTAGCGATAGCGGGGGGTGAAAATGAGCAGTTCTTC
TRBJ2-5	few	TRBV5-8	TRBD2	CASSSGLADQETQYF	TGTGCCAGCAGCTCGGGACTAGCGGACCAAGAGACCCAGTACTTC
TRBJ1-6	NA	TRBV30	NA	CAWSPDSDNSPLHF	TGTGCCTGGAGTCCGGACAGCGATAATTCACCCCTCCACTTT
TRBJ1-1	few	TRBV5-1	NA	CASSLGEGRGNTEAFF	TGCGCCAGCAGCTTGGGGGAGGGAAGGGGGAACACTGAAGCTTTCTTT
TRBJ2-5	NA	TRBV30	NA	CAWSPRSGRQETQYF	TGTGCCTGGAGTCCCCGGAGTGGAAGACAAGAGACCCAGTACTTC
TRBJ1-5	NA	TRBV30	NA	CAWSPDKANQPQHF	TGTGCCTGGAGTCCCGACAAGGCGAATCAGCCCCAGCATTTT
TRBJ2-5	few	TRBV2	TRBD2	CASSLAGGRVGETQYF	TGTGCCAGCAGCCTAGCGGGGGGCCGGGTCGGCGAGACCCAGTACTTC
TRBJ2-5	few	TRBV29-1	NA	CSVERGSKGETQYF	TGCAGCGTTGAAAGGGGGTCTAAGGGGGAGACCCAGTACTTC
TRBJ2-5	NA	TRBV4-3	TRBD1	CASSQAFRDRGKTQYF	TGCGCCAGCAGCCAAGCATTCCGGGACAGGGGAAAGACCCAGTACTTC
TRBJ2-3	few	TRBV10-3	NA	CAIAREGHTDTQYF	TGTGCCATTGCCCGGGAAGGCCACACAGATACGCAGTATTTT
TRBJ2-3	NA	TRBV9	TRBD2	CASSVFAGGRQDTQYF	TGTGCCAGCAGCGTTTTCGCGGGAGGTAGGCAGGATACGCAGTATTTT
TRBJ2-7	NA	TRBV6-1	NA	CASSETVYEQYF	TGTGCCAGCAGTGAAACAGTTTACGAGCAGTACTTC
TRBJ2-5	NA	TRBV6-1	NA	CASSGVGHQETQYF	TGTGCCAGCAGTGGCGTGGGGCATCAAGAGACCCAGTACTTC
TRBJ2-5	NA	TRBV9	TRBD2	CASSSGLAGVETQYF	TGTGCCAGCAGCTCAGGACTAGCGGGAGTGGAGACCCAGTACTTC
TRBJ1-6	NA	TRBV19	NA	CASSMDGGALHF	TGTGCCAGTAGTATGGACGGAGGGGCCCTCCACTTT
TRBJ2-7	NA	TRBV6-5	TRBD2	CASSPAGGSYEQYF	TGTGCCAGCAGCCCCGCGGGGGGCTCCTACGAGCAGTACTTC
TRBJ2-1	few	TRBV18	NA	CASSPGQLSYNEQFF	TGTGCCAGCTCACCAGGGCAGCTCTCCTACAATGAGCAGTTCTTC
TRBJ1-1	NA	TRBV5-6	NA	CASSPGGVGTEAFF	TGTGCCAGCAGCCCGGGGGGAGTAGGCACTGAAGCTTTCTTT
TRBJ1-6	NA	TRBV2	NA	CASLRTDGSPLHF	TGTGCCAGCCTAAGGACAGATGGGTCACCCCTCCACTTT
TRBJ2-5	few	TRBV29-1	TRBD2	CSVRTSGRAETQYF	TGCAGCGTTCGGACTAGCGGGAGGGCAGAGACCCAGTACTTC
TRBJ2-7	few	TRBV18	NA	CASSPPIGVGYEQYF	TGTGCCAGCTCACCACCGATCGGGGTTGGTTACGAGCAGTACTTC
TRBJ2-5	NA	TRBV11-2	TRBD2	CASSPPLRREGQETQYF	TGTGCCAGCAGCCCACCGCTCCGGCGGGAGGGCCAGGAGACCCAGTACTTC
TRBJ1-1	NA	TRBV18	NA	CASSDTMNTEAFF	TGTGCCAGCTCGGACACTATGAACACTGAAGCTTTCTTT
TRBJ1-2	NA	TRBV6-5	TRBD1	CASKQGSSYGYTF	TGTGCCAGCAAACAGGGGAGTAGCTATGGCTACACCTTC
TRBJ1-2	NA	TRBV2	TRBD1	CASGTGAGYGYTF	TGTGCCAGCGGGACAGGGGCAGGCTATGGCTACACCTTC
TRBJ2-2	few	TRBV6-5	NA	CASSYAGAGTGELFF	TGTGCCAGCAGTTACGCAGGGGCGGGCACCGGGGAGCTGTTTTTT
TRBJ1-1	NA	TRBV7-2	NA	CASSFDRSLTEAFF	TGTGCCAGCAGCTTCGACAGGTCCCTGACTGAAGCTTTCTTT
TRBJ1-5	NA	TRBV19	TRBD1	CATGGGQNNQPQHF	TGTGCCACCGGGGGGGGACAGAACAATCAGCCCCAGCATTTT
TRBJ2-7	few	TRBV5-4	NA	CASSPPGQTYEQYF	TGTGCCAGCAGCCCCCCCGGACAGACCTACGAGCAGTACTTC
TRBJ2-5	few	TRBV18	NA	CASSPAPGGTRVQETQYF	TGTGCCAGCTCACCAGCTCCCGGAGGGACGCGAGTGCAAGAGACCCAGTACTTC
TRBJ1-3	few	TRBV30	NA	CAWTGGNTIYF	TGTGCCTGGACGGGTGGAAACACCATATATTTT
TRBJ2-5	few	TRBV7-9	TRBD1	CASSLTGGQETQYF	TGTGCCAGCAGCTTGACAGGGGGACAAGAGACCCAGTACTTC
TRBJ2-7	NA	TRBV19	NA	CASSSDIWGEQYF	TGTGCCAGTAGCTCGGACATCTGGGGCGAGCAGTACTTC
TRBJ1-2	NA	TRBV10-3	TRBD1	CAISEWGQADLNYGYTF	TGTGCCATCAGTGAGTGGGGACAGGCCGACCTCAACTATGGCTACACCTTC
TRBJ2-7	few	TRBV9	TRBD1	CASRATTGLYEQYF	TGTGCCAGCAGGGCCACGACAGGGCTCTACGAGCAGTACTTC